A selection of T cell receptor beta chains follows, all from one sample in a study of cytomegalovirus exposure and HLA in healthy donors. Profiling relied on immunoSEQ multiplex PCR, and the TCRdb table lists in-frame clones only, not all of them. Found here are over 200,000 clones, roughly four fifths of them singletons; the top ten hold 0.58%. Sequencing was carried out using PBMCs. Every receptor here comes from a woman aged 40 to 50 in good health and CMV-seronegative. Each CDR3 is given with its conserved first and last residue. D genes are given only for firm matches. Only part of the rows carry a size: once, few, many, or a class if the clone is expanded.

>TRBV4-1|TRBJ2-7|.|.
CASSQDGWGTPSEQYF
TGCGCCAGCAGCCAAGATGGGTGGGGCACCCCTAGCGAGCAGTACTTC
>TRBV5-4|TRBJ2-5|.|.
CASSPWGSGETQYF
TGTGCCAGCAGCCCTTGGGGTAGCGGAGAGACCCAGTACTTC
>TRBV28|TRBJ1-2|.|.
CASSLEVRGKSGYTF
TGTGCCAGCAGTTTAGAGGTTCGGGGAAAGAGTGGCTACACCTTC
>TRBV7-2|TRBJ1-5|.|TRBD1
CASSVQGGYSNQPQHF
TGTGCCAGCAGCGTACAGGGGGGGTATAGCAATCAGCCCCAGCATTTT
>TRBV5-1|TRBJ2-2|.|.
CASNQQGRTGELFF
TGCGCCAGCAACCAACAGGGTCGTACCGGGGAGCTGTTTTTT
>TRBV7-3|TRBJ2-7|.|TRBD1
CASSLDRGRGSSYEQYF
TGTGCCAGCAGCTTAGACAGGGGGCGTGGGAGCTCCTACGAGCAGTACTTC
>TRBV6-5|TRBJ1-2|.|.
CASSNKRGGYTF
TGTGCCAGCAGTAACAAAAGGGGCGGCTACACCTTC
>TRBV27|TRBJ2-7|.|.
CASSFQGYYEQYF
TGTGCCAGCAGTTTCCAGGGGTACTACGAGCAGTACTTC
>TRBV6-1|TRBJ2-3|.|TRBD2
CASSGTSGSLVDTQYF
TGTGCCAGCAGTGGGACTAGCGGGAGCCTGGTGGATACGCAGTATTTT
>TRBV30|TRBJ1-5|.|.
CAWSVPGGTNQPQHF
TGTGCCTGGAGTGTACCGGGGGGTACCAATCAGCCCCAGCATTTT
>TRBV18|TRBJ1-1|.|.
CASSPVQDEAFF
TGTGCCAGCTCACCGGTCCAGGATGAAGCTTTCTTT
>TRBV11-2|TRBJ2-2|.|TRBD2
CASSLSGGGNTGELFF
TGTGCCAGCAGTCTGAGTGGGGGGGGGAACACCGGGGAGCTGTTTTTT
>TRBV19|TRBJ2-5|.|TRBD2
CASSMQTSGETQYF
TGTGCCAGTAGTATGCAGACTAGCGGCGAGACCCAGTACTTC
>TRBV7-9|TRBJ1-4|.|TRBD1
CASSSGTGGREKLFF
TGTGCCAGCAGCAGTGGGACAGGGGGAAGGGAAAAACTGTTTTTT
>TRBV6-1|TRBJ1-2|.|.
CASSVVGVPSNYGYTF
TGTGCCAGCAGTGTGGTCGGGGTGCCCTCTAACTATGGCTACACCTTC
>TRBV2|TRBJ1-1|.|.
CASRWGLNTEAFF
TGTGCCAGCAGGTGGGGGCTGAACACTGAAGCTTTCTTT
>TRBV30|TRBJ1-4|.|.
CAWSPTRNNEKLFF
TGTGCCTGGAGTCCGACAAGGAATAATGAAAAACTGTTTTTT
>TRBV6-4|TRBJ1-5|.|.
CAIKPISNNQPQHF
TGTGCCATCAAACCAATAAGCAATAATCAGCCCCAGCATTTT
>TRBV9|TRBJ2-7|.|TRBD2
CASSVAGGQEQYF
TGTGCCAGCAGCGTAGCGGGGGGTCAGGAGCAGTACTTC
>TRBV5-5|TRBJ1-6|.|.
CASSTTPPVGYNSPLHF
TGTGCCAGCAGCACTACCCCCCCAGTTGGCTATAATTCACCCCTCCACTTT
>TRBV5-6|TRBJ2-4|.|.
CASSLGGGVKGYIQYF
TGTGCCAGCAGCTTGGGGGGGGGCGTCAAGGGGTACATTCAGTACTTC
>TRBV6-5|TRBJ2-5|.|TRBD2
CASSYGTIQETQYF
TGTGCCAGCAGTTACGGGACTATCCAGGAGACCCAGTACTTC
>TRBV5-1|TRBJ2-1|.|TRBD2
CASSPSGVAVNEQFF
TGCGCCAGCAGCCCAAGCGGGGTCGCTGTCAATGAGCAGTTCTTC
>TRBV10-3|TRBJ2-3|.|TRBD1
CAAGQGALTDTQYF
TGTGCCGCCGGACAGGGGGCTCTGACAGATACGCAGTATTTT
>TRBV6-4|TRBJ2-1|.|TRBD1
CASSSTQGAPRNEQFF
TGTGCCAGCAGTTCCACCCAGGGGGCGCCCCGCAATGAGCAGTTCTTC
>TRBV7-3|TRBJ2-3|.|.
CASSLGGPTDTQYF
TGTGCCAGCAGCTTGGGGGGTCCCACAGATACGCAGTATTTT
>TRBV4-2|TRBJ1-2|.|.
CASSQDPPGGNPGYGYTF
TGTGCCAGCAGCCAAGACCCCCCCGGCGGGAACCCCGGGTATGGCTACACCTTC
>TRBV9|TRBJ1-1|.|.
CASSPLGMPSFYPNTEAFF
TGTGCCAGCAGCCCCCTAGGCATGCCTTCATTTTATCCAAACACTGAAGCTTTCTTT
>TRBV10-3|TRBJ1-6|few|.
CAISVGHTIYF
TGTGCCATCAGTGTGGGACACACCATCTACTTT
>TRBV27|TRBJ2-6|few|.
CASSSQSSGANVLTF
TGTGCCAGCAGTTCACAGAGCTCTGGGGCCAACGTCCTGACTTTC
>TRBV18|TRBJ2-1|.|TRBD2
CASSPLAASYNEQFF
TGTGCCAGCTCACCGCTAGCGGCATCCTACAATGAGCAGTTCTTC
>TRBV14|TRBJ2-5|.|.
CASSLGGARKETQYF
TGTGCCAGCAGCCTTGGAGGGGCCAGGAAAGAGACCCAGTACTTC